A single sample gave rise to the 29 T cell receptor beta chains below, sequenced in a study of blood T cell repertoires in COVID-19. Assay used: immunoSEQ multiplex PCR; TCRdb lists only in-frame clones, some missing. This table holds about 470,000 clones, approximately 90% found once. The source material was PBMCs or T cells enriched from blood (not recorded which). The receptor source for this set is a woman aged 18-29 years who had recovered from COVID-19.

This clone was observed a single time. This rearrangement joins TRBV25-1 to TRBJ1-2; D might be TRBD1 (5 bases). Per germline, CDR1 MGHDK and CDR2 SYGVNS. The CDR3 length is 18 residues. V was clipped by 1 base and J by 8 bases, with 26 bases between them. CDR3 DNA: TGTGCCAGCAGTGAATTTGAAGCCCCCCCTTGGGGGGTAGGAGGCTACACCTTC. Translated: CASSEFEAPPWGVGGYTF.

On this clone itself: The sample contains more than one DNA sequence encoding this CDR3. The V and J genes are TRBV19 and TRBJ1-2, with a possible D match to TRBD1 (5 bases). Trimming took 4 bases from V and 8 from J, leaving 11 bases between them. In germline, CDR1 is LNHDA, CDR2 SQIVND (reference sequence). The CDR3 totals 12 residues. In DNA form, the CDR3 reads TGTGCCAGTAGTACAGCAGGGTACGGCTACACCTTC. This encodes CASSTAGYGYTF.

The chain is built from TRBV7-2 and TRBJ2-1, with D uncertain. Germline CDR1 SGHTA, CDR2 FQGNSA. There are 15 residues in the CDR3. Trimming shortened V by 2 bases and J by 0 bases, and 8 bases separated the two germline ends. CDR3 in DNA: TGTGCCAGCAGCTTAAATCCCAGCTCCTACAATGAGCAGTTCTTC. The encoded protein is CASSLNPSSYNEQFF. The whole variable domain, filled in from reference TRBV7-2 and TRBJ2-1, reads GAGVSQSPSNKVTEKGKDVELRCDPISGHTALYWYRQSLGQGLEFLIYFQGNSAPDKSGLPSDRFSAERTGGSVSTLTIQRTQQEDSAVYLCASSLNPSSYNEQFFGPGTRLTVL.

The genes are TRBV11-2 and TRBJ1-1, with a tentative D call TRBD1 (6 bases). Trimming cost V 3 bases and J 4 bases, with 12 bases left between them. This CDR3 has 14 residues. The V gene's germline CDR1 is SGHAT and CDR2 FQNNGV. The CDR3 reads CASSFEQGATEAFF. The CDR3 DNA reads TGTGCCAGCAGCTTTGAACAGGGAGCCACTGAAGCTTTCTTT.

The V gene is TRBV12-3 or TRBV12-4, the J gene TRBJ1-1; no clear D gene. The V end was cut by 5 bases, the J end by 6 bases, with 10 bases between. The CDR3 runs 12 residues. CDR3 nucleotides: TGTGCCAGCAGTAGAGGGTTTGCTGAAGCTTTCTTT. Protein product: CASSRGFAEAFF.

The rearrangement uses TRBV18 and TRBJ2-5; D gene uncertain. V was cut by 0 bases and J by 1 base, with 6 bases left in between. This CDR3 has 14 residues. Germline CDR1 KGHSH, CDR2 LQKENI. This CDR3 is CASSPPSFQETQYF. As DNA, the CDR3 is TGTGCCAGCTCACCACCCAGTTTCCAAGAGACCCAGTACTTC. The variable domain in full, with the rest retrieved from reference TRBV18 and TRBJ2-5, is NAGVMQNPRHLVRRRGQEARLRCSPMKGHSHVYWYRQLPEEGLKFMVYLQKENIIDESGMPKERFSAEFPKEGPSILRIQQVVRGDSAAYFCASSPPSFQETQYFGPGTRLLVL.

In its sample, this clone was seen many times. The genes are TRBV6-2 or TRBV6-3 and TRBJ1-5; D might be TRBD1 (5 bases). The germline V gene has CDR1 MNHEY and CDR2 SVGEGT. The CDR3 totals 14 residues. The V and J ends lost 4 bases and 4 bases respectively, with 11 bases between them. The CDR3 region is CASSWKQENQPQHF. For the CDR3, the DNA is TGTGCCAGCAGTTGGAAACAGGAAAATCAGCCCCAGCATTTT.

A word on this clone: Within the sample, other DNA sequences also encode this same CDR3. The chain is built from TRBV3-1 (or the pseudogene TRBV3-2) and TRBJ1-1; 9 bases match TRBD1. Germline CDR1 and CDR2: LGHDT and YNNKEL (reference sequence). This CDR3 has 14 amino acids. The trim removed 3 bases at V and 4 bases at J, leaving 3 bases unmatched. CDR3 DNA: TGTGCCAGCAGCCAGGAGACAGGGGGCACTGAAGCTTTCTTT. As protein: CASSQETGGTEAFF.

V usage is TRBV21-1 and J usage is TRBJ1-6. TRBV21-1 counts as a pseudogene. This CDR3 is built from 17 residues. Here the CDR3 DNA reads TGTGCCAGCAGCCCCGGGGGGAGGAGCTCCTATAATTCACCCCTCCACTTT. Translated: CASSPGGRSSYNSPLHF.

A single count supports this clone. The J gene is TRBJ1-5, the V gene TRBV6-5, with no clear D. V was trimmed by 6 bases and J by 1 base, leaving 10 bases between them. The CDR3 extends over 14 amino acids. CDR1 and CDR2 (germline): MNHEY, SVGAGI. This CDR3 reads CASRGTSSNQPQHF. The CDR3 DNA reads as TGTGCCAGCAGGGGCACTTCGAGCAATCAGCCCCAGCATTTT.

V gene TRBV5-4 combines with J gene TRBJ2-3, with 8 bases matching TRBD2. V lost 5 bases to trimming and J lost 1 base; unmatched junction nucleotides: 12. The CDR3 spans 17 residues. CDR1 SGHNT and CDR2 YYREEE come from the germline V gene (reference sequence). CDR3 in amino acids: CASSQKAGRGGTDTQYF. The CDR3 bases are TGTGCCAGCAGTCAGAAGGCAGGGCGGGGGGGCACAGATACGCAGTATTTT.

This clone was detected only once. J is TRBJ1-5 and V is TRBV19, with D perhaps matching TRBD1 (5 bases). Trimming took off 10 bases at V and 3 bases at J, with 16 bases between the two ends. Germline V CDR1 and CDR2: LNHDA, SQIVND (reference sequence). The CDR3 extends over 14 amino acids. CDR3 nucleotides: TGTGCCACCGGAGTGGGGCAGTTCAATCAGCCCCAGCATTTT. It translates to CATGVGQFNQPQHF. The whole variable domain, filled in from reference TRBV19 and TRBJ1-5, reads DGGITQSPKYLFRKEGQNVTLSCEQNLNHDAMYWYRQDPGQGLRLIYYSQIVNDFQKGDIAEGYSVSREKKESFPLTVTSAQKNPTAFYLCATGVGQFNQPQHFGDGTRLSIL.

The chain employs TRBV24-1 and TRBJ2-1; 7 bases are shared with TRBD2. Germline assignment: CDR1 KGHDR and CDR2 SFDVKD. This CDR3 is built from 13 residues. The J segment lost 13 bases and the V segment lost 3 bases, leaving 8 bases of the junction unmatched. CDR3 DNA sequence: TGTGCCACCAGTGATCACGAGCGGGGATTCCAGTTCTTC. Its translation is CATSDHERGFQFF.

The CDR3 bases are TGTGCCAGCGGGCCTTTGAGAGGGAAAGAGACCCAGTACTTC. Translating gives CASGPLRGKETQYF. The chain combines TRBV11-2 with TRBJ2-5; D possibly corresponds to TRBD2 (5 bases). The CDR3 spans 14 residues. Deletions cut 8 bases from V and 3 bases from J, with 16 bases between. Per germline, CDR1 SGHAT and CDR2 FQNNGV.

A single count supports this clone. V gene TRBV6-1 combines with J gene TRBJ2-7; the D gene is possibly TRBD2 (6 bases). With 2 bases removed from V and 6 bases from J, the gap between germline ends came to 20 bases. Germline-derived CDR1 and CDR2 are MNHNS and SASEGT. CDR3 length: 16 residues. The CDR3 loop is CASSEIRTEGSGEQYF. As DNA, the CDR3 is TGTGCCAGCAGTGAAATTCGGACGGAGGGGTCCGGCGAGCAGTACTTC.

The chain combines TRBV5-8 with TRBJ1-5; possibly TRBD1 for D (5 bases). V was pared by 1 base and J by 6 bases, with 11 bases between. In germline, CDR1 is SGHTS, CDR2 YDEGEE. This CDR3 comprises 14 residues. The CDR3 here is CASSLTGFGQPQHF. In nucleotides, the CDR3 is TGTGCCAGCAGCTTGACAGGTTTTGGTCAGCCCCAGCATTTT. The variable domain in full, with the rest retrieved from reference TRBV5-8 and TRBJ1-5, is EAGVTQSPTHLIKTRGQQATLRCSPISGHTSVYWYQQALGLGLQFLLWYDEGEERNRGNFPPRFSGRQFPNYSSELNVNALELEDSALYLCASSLTGFGQPQHFGDGTRLSIL.

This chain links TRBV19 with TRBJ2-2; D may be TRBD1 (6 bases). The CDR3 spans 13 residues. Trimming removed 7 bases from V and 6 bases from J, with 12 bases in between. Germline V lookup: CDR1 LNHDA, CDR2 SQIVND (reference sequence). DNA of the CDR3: TGTGCCAGTAAGATAAAGGGGGCCGGGGAGCTGTTTTTT. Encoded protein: CASKIKGAGELFF.

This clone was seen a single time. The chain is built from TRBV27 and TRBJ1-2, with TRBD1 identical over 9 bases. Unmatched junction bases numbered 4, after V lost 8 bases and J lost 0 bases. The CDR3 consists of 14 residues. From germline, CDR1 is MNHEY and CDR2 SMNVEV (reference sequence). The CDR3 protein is CASAWTGANYGYTF. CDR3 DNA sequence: TGTGCCAGCGCCTGGACAGGGGCTAACTATGGCTACACCTTC.

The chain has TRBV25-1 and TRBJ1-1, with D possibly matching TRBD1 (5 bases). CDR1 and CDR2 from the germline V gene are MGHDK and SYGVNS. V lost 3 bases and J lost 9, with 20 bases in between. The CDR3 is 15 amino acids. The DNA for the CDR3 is TGTGCCAGCAGTGAGGCGGGCGGAGGGGCGCGAAAAGCTTTCTTT. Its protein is CASSEAGGGARKAFF.

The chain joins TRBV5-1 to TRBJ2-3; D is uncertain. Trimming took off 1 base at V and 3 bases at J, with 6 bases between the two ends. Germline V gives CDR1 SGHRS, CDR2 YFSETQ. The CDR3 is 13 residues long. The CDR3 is CASSLNPTDTQYF. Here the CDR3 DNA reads TGCGCCAGCAGCTTGAATCCTACAGATACGCAGTATTTT.

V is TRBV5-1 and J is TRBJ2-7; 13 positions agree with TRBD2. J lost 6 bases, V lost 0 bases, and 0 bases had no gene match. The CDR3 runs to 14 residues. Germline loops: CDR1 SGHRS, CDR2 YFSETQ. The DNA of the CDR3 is TGCGCCAGCAGCTTGGGGACTAGCGGGGGCGAGCAGTACTTC. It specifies CASSLGTSGGEQYF.

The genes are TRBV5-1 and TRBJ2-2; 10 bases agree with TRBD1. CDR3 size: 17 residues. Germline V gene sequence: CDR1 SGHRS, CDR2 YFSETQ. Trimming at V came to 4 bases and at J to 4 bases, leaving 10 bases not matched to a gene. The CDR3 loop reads CASSAGRQGAATGELFF. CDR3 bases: TGCGCCAGCAGCGCGGGCAGACAGGGGGCCGCCACCGGGGAGCTGTTTTTT.

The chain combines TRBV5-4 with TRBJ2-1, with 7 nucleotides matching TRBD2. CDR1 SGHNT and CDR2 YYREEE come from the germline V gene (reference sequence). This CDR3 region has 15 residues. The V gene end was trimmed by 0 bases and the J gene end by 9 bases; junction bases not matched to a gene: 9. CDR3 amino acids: CASSLGGSGDTEQFF. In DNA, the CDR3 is TGTGCCAGCAGCTTGGGAGGGAGCGGGGATACTGAGCAGTTCTTC.

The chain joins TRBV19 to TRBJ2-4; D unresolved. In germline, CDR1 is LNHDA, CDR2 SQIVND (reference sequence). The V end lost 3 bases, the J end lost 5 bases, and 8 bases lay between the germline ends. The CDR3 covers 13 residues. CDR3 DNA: TGTGCCAGTAGTATCCTATCTGAAAACATTCAGTACTTC. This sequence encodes CASSILSENIQYF.

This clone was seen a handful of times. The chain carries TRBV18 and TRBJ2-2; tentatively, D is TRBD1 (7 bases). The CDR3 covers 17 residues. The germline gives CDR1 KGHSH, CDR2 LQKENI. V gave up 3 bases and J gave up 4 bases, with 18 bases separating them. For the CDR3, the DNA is TGTGCCAGCTCACCGGGGACAGCGGGCAGACTCACCGGGGAGCTGTTTTTT. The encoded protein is CASSPGTAGRLTGELFF.

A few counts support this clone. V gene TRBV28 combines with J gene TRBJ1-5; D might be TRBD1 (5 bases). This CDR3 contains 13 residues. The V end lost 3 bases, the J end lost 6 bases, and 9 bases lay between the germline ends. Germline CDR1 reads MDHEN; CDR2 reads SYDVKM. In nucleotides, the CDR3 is TGTGCCAGCAGTTTCTCAGGGCCTCAGCCCCAGCATTTT. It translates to CASSFSGPQPQHF.

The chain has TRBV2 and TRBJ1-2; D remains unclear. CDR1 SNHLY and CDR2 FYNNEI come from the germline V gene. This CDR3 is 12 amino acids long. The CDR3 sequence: CVYSGSNYGYTF. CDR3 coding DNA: TGTGTTTACTCAGGAAGTAACTATGGCTACACCTTC.

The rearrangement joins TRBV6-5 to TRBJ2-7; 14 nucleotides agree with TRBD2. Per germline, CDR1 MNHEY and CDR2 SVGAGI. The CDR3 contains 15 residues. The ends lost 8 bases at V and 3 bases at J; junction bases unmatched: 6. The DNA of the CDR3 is TGTGCCAGCGGACTAGCGGGGGGCCGAGTCTACGAGCAGTACTTC. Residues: CASGLAGGRVYEQYF.

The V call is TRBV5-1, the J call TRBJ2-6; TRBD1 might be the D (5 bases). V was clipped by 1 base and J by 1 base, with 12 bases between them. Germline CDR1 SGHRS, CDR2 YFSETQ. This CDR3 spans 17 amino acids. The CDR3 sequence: CASSLQGGNSGANVLTF. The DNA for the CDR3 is TGCGCCAGCAGCTTGCAGGGCGGCAATTCTGGGGCCAACGTCCTGACTTTC.